The source of this T cell receptor beta chain is a study of Graves' ophthalmopathy and Graves' hyperthyroidism. Study observations and caveats: Among thyroid clonotypes expanded above 0.001 frequency, most also appeared in blood. From stable hyperthyroidism, ophthalmopathy was separated by a 13-signature model with about 88% sensitivity and around 79% specificity.

Germline V gene data show CDR1 as SNHLY and CDR2 as FYNNEI. The germline V and J ends were trimmed by 6 bases and 0 bases, with 12 bases remaining between them. The CDR3 is 14 residues long. Amplification from RNA transcripts yielded the TCR beta CDR3 regions. An initial RT-PCR round employing HTBI primers preceded a second-round multiplex PCR. TCRdb re-called the multiplex PCR reads with MiXCR, one entry per CDR3 protein. The table records approximately 160,000 distinct CDR3 sequences, under 45% of them present only once. A diagnosis was made from clinical symptoms together with serum thyroxine, TRAb, thyroid ultrasound and orbital computed tomography. Isolation of PBMCs was performed using around 9.5 ml of fresh peripheral blood. At least ten counts were recorded for this clonotype. The antigen is not known.

This clonotype was obtained from a man aged 25 to 40 with Graves' ophthalmopathy. Sequencing input: peripheral blood. J is TRBJ2-7 and V is TRBV2; TRBD2 might be the D (6 bases). CDR3 sequence (DNA): TGTGCCAGCAGGGAGCGGGTTCACTCCTACGAGCAGTACTTC. Translating it yields CASRERVHSYEQYF.